This T cell receptor (beta chain) was obtained from a study of cytomegalovirus exposure and HLA in healthy donors. Study-level results: In vitro data verified a few CMV-associated chains as specific for CMV antigens.

In regard to this clone: Its antigen remains unknown.

Use of 60 Vbeta and 13 Jbeta primers characterized the PCR. Sequenced by immunoSEQ multiplex PCR; TCRdb stores in-frame clones only, minus some. The table has roughly 100,000 clones, roughly 80% seen once. The source material was PBMCs. This clonotype was obtained from a man aged 55 to 70 in good health and CMV-seronegative.

The CDR3 DNA sequence: TGTGCCAGCAGCTACGAGACAGAGCCCCAGCATTTT. Translated, it gives CASSYETEPQHF. The chain recombines TRBV7-9 with TRBJ1-5, with D maybe TRBD1 (5 bases). Trimming stripped 4 bases from V and 8 bases from J, with 9 bases between. Germline CDR1 SEHNR, CDR2 FQNEAQ (reference sequence). The CDR3 sequence is 12 residues long.